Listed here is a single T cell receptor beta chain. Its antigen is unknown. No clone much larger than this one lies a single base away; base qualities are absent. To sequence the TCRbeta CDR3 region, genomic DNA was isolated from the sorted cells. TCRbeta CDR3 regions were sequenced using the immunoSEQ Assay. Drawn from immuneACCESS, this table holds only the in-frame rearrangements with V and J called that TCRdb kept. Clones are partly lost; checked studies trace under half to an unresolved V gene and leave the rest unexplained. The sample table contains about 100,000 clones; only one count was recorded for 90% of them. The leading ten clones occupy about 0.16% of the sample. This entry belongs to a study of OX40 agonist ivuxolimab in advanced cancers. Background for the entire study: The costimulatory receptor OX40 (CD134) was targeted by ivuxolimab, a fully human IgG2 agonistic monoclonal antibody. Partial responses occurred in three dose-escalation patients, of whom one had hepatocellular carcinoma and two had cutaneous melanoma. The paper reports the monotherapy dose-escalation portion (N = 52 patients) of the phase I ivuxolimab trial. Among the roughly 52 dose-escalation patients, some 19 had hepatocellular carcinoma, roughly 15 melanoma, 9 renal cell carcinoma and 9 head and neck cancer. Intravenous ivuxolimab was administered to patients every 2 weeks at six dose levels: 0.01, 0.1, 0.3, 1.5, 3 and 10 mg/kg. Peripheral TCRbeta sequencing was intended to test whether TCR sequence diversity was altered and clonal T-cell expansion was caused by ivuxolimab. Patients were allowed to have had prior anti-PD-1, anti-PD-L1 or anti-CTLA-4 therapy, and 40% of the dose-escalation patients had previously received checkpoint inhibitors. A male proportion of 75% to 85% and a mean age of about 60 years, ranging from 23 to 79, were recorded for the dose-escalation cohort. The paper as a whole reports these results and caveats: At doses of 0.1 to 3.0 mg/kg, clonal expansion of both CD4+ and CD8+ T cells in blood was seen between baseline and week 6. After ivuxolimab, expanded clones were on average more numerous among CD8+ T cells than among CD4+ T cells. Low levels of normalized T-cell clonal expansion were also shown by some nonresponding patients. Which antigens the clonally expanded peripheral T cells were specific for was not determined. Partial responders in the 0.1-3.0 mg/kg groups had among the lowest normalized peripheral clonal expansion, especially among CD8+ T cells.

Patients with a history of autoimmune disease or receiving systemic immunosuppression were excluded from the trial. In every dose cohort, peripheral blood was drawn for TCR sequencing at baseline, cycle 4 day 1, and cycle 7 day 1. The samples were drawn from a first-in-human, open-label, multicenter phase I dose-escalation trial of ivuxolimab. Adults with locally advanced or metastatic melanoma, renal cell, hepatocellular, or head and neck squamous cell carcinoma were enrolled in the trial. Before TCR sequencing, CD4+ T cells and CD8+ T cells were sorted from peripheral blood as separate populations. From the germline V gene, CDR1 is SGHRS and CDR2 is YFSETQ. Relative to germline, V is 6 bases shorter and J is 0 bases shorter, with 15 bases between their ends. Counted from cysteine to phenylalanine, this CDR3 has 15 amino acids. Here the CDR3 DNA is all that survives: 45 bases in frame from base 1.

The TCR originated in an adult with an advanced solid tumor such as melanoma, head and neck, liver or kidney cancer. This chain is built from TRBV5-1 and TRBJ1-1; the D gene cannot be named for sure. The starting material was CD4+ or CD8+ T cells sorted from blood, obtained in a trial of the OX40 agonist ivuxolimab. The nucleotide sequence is TGCGCCAGCAAATCGGAAAGGACCTTGAACACTGAAGCTTTCTTT. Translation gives CASKSERTLNTEAFF.